The 32 T cell receptor beta chains below were found in one sample sequenced in a study of blood T cell repertoires in COVID-19. Only in-frame clones appear in the TCRdb table, and some are missing; sequencing was by immunoSEQ multiplex PCR. The data hold some 120,000 clones, with 82% observed a single time. The sample taken for sequencing was peripheral blood. Receptors originate from a man in his sixties or seventies with acute or convalescent COVID-19.

CDR3 amino acids: CASSQYRGAEQYF. CDR3 coding DNA: TGTGCCAGCAGCCAATACCGGGGGGCCGAGCAGTACTTC. This chain joins TRBV3-1 (or the pseudogene TRBV3-2) and TRBJ2-7; TRBD2 might be the D (7 bases). V lost 2 bases to trimming and J lost 6 bases, with 11 bases between them. From germline, CDR1 is LGHDT and CDR2 YNNKEL (reference sequence). The CDR3 runs to 13 residues.

This chain joins TRBV6-4 and TRBJ1-2; a weak D match, TRBD1 (5 bases). This CDR3 comprises 15 residues. Trimming took off 3 bases at V and 7 bases at J, with 18 bases between the two ends. The germline gives CDR1 MRHNA, CDR2 SNTAGT. The DNA of the CDR3 is TGTGCCAGCAGTGATATGAGCAGGGACTTTGGTGGCTACACCTTC. Residues: CASSDMSRDFGGYTF.

Comments on this clone: Its ends do not fully match the called genes, so a read error is possible. The chain joins TRBV28 to TRBJ2-7, with 7 positions matching TRBD2. The CDR3 length is 13 residues. The germline gives CDR1 MDHEN, CDR2 SYDVKM. CDR3 DNA: TGTGCCAGCAGTTCCCCGGTTGGGGCGGGGGAAAACTTC. Protein sequence: CASSSPVGAGENF.

The V call is TRBV6-5, the J call TRBJ1-2, with 9 bases identical to TRBD1. The germline gives CDR1 MNHEY, CDR2 SVGAGI. The CDR3 runs to 13 residues. Trimming removed 6 bases from V and 2 bases from J; junction bases left unmatched: 1. The CDR3 loop reads CASSGTGNYGYTF. CDR3 DNA sequence: TGTGCCAGCAGCGGGACAGGGAACTATGGCTACACCTTC.

DNA for the CDR3: TGTGCCAGCAGTTTCCTTAATCAGCCCCAGCATTTT. Its protein product is CASSFLNQPQHF. This chain links TRBV28 with TRBJ1-5, with unresolved D. The CDR3 loop spans 12 amino acids. Trimming stripped 3 bases from V and 4 bases from J, with 4 bases between. The V gene's germline CDR1 is MDHEN and CDR2 SYDVKM.

This chain connects TRBV23-1 to TRBJ2-7; D remains unclear. TRBV23-1 is assigned to the ORF class and has an uncertain function. The CDR3 is 14 amino acids. Trimming pared 6 bases from V and 2 bases from J, leaving 14 bases between. Here the CDR3 reads CASSPAKTAYEQYF. The CDR3 DNA reads as TGCGCCAGCAGCCCGGCCAAGACTGCCTACGAGCAGTACTTC.

The chain employs TRBV7-2 and TRBJ2-7, with TRBD2 matching 7 bases. The ends lost 1 base at V and 6 bases at J; junction bases unmatched: 6. Germline loops: CDR1 SGHTA, CDR2 FQGNSA. CDR3 length: 14 residues. The CDR3 protein is CASSLDAGRAEQYF. CDR3 bases: TGTGCCAGCAGCTTAGACGCGGGGAGGGCCGAGCAGTACTTC.

J is TRBJ2-6 and V is TRBV4-2; 10 positions match TRBD1. V shed 5 bases and J 0 bases; nucleotides not matched to a gene: 7. Germline CDR1 is LGHNA and CDR2 is YNFKEQ. CDR3 length equals 18 residues. This CDR3 is CASSTRTGGYSGANVLTF. The CDR3 DNA follows: TGTGCCAGCAGCACACGGACAGGGGGATACTCTGGGGCCAACGTCCTGACTTTC.

The rearrangement uses TRBV5-6 and TRBJ1-6, with TRBD1 identical over 8 bases. The germline CDR1 and CDR2 sequences are SGHDT and YYEEEE. V lost 3 bases, J lost 0 bases, and 5 bases stayed unmatched. This CDR3 has 17 amino acids. CDR3 DNA: TGTGCCAGCAGCTCAGGGGGCGCAAGCTCCTATAATTCACCCCTCCACTTT. Translated: CASSSGGASSYNSPLHF.

The V and J genes are TRBV28 and TRBJ2-1; weak D call: TRBD1 (6 bases). The CDR3 is made up of 14 amino acids. Germline V gene lookup returns CDR1 MDHEN and CDR2 SYDVKM. V was shortened by 7 bases and J by 12 bases, with 22 bases between the two germline ends. CDR3 bases: TGTGCCAGCAACAGGGCAGGAGGAGAGGTTGGGCAGTTCTTC. This encodes CASNRAGGEVGQFF. Variable domain in full (rest from reference TRBV28 and TRBJ2-1): DVKVTQSSRYLVKRTGEKVFLECVQDMDHENMFWYRQDPGLGLRLIYFSYDVKMKEKGDIPEGYSVSREKKERFSLILESASTNQTSMYLCASNRAGGEVGQFFGPGTRLTVL.

This clone was counted only a few times. The chain recombines TRBV7-9 with TRBJ2-3; perhaps TRBD2 as D (6 bases). The CDR3 has 16 amino acids. V lost 3 bases and J 4 bases, leaving 17 bases between the germline ends. Germline CDR1 reads SEHNR; CDR2 reads FQNEAQ (reference sequence). Here the CDR3 DNA reads TGTGCCAGCAGCTTTCGCATCGGGAGTGAGGCAGATACGCAGTATTTT. It translates to CASSFRIGSEADTQYF.

The chain uses TRBV3-1 (or the pseudogene TRBV3-2) and TRBJ2-2; 7 bases map to TRBD2. CDR1 is LGHDT and CDR2 is YNNKEL in the germline V gene (reference sequence). The V gene end was trimmed by 1 base and the J gene end by 1 base; junction bases not matched to a gene: 3. The CDR3 consists of 16 residues. As DNA, the CDR3 is TGTGCCAGCAGCCAAGCGGGACTAATGAACACCGGGGAGCTGTTTTTT. Its translation: CASSQAGLMNTGELFF.

The chain is built from TRBV5-1 and TRBJ2-4; 9 bases map to TRBD1. The CDR3 is 16 amino acids. Germline V gives CDR1 SGHRS, CDR2 YFSETQ. The trim removed 0 bases at V and 9 bases at J, leaving 10 bases unmatched. The CDR3 region is CASSLAPTGTGSIQYF. In DNA, the CDR3 is TGCGCCAGCAGCTTGGCCCCCACCGGGACAGGGAGCATTCAGTACTTC.

The J gene is TRBJ1-1, the V gene TRBV6-5; 10 nucleotides align to TRBD1. V lost 4 bases, J lost 1 base, and 6 bases stayed unmatched. This CDR3 has 16 amino acids. The V gene's germline CDR1 is MNHEY and CDR2 SVGAGI. Here the CDR3 DNA reads TGTGCCAGCAGTTCCGGTTGGACAGGGGGGAACACTGAAGCTTTCTTT. It encodes CASSSGWTGGNTEAFF.

In DNA form, the CDR3 reads TGCAGCGTTGGAGGGGGAGGGGACGGCTACACCTTC. Its translation is CSVGGGGDGYTF. The chain has TRBV29-1 and TRBJ1-2, with a possible D match to TRBD1 (6 bases). Germline lookup yields CDR1 SQVTM and CDR2 ANQGSEA. The ends were cut back, 4 bases at V and 8 bases at J, with 14 bases in the middle. The CDR3 runs 12 residues.

The sample holds one count of this clone. This chain links TRBV6-1 with TRBJ1-4, with TRBD1 as a possible D gene (5 bases). The V and J ends lost 2 bases and 3 bases respectively, with 10 bases between them. The germline CDR1 and CDR2 sequences are MNHNS and SASEGT. The CDR3 is 15 amino acids. CDR3 region: CASSENAGPNEKLFF. CDR3 bases: TGTGCCAGCAGTGAAAACGCAGGGCCTAATGAAAAACTGTTTTTT.

The chain is built from TRBV27 and TRBJ2-1; no reliable D call. The CDR3 contains 15 residues. Germline V gene lookup returns CDR1 MNHEY and CDR2 SMNVEV (reference sequence). Trimming removed 2 bases from V and 2 bases from J, with 10 bases in between. Written as DNA, the CDR3 is TGTGCCAGCAGTTTAACCGGGTTGACCTACAATGAGCAGTTCTTC. This sequence encodes CASSLTGLTYNEQFF.

V gene TRBV12-3 or TRBV12-4 combines with J gene TRBJ2-4; 7 nucleotides align to TRBD1. The CDR3 has 13 residues. The V gene end was trimmed by 5 bases and the J gene end by 7 bases; junction bases not matched to a gene: 5. The CDR3 sequence: CASSTDRWNIQYF. The DNA for the CDR3 is TGTGCCAGCAGTACGGACAGGTGGAACATTCAGTACTTC.

The J gene is TRBJ1-2, the V gene TRBV28; D perhaps matches TRBD1 (5 bases). Germline-derived CDR1 and CDR2 are MDHEN and SYDVKM. Trimming cost V 6 bases and J 6 bases, with 17 bases left between them. The CDR3 is made up of 14 amino acids. This chain's CDR3 is CASSSQGFADGYTF. As DNA, the CDR3 is TGTGCCAGCAGCTCCCAGGGATTCGCGGATGGCTACACCTTC.

The chain employs TRBV5-1 and TRBJ2-2; the match to TRBD2 covers 9 bases. From germline, CDR1 is SGHRS and CDR2 YFSETQ. The V and J ends lost 2 bases and 4 bases, in that order; junction bases with no gene match: 6. The CDR3 is made up of 16 amino acids. CDR3 in DNA: TGCGCCAGCAGCTTTCTAGCGGGGCGTGGCACCGGGGAGCTGTTTTTT. Translation: CASSFLAGRGTGELFF.

The V gene is TRBV24-1, the J gene TRBJ2-1; tentative D call: TRBD1 (7 bases). This CDR3 has 15 amino acids. Trimming stripped 4 bases from V and 10 bases from J, with 19 bases between. In germline, CDR1 is KGHDR, CDR2 SFDVKD. Here the CDR3 DNA reads TGTGCCACCAGTGACCAGACAGGGAGGTTCGGGGAGCAGTTCTTC. Protein: CATSDQTGRFGEQFF.

The rearrangement uses TRBV15 and TRBJ2-6; D gene uncertain. CDR3 length: 15 amino acids. Trimming shortened V by 1 base and J by 0 bases, and 4 bases separated the two germline ends. Germline V lookup: CDR1 LNHNV, CDR2 YYDKDF (reference sequence). CDR3 DNA: TGTGCCACCAGCAGAGGGGCCTCTGGGGCCAACGTCCTGACTTTC. Residues: CATSRGASGANVLTF. Based on the CDR3 plus reference TRBV15 and TRBJ2-6, the full variable domain is DAMVIQNPRYQVTQFGKPVTLSCSQTLNHNVMYWYQQKSSQAPKLLFHYYDKDFNNEADTPDNFQSRRPNTSFCFLDIRSPGLGDTAMYLCATSRGASGANVLTFGAGSRLTVL.

The chain couples TRBV28 to TRBJ2-4; TRBD2 is a possible D gene (6 bases). Germline CDR1 MDHEN, CDR2 SYDVKM. Trimming took off 5 bases at V and 5 bases at J, with 16 bases between the two ends. This CDR3 contains 15 residues. CDR3 amino acids: CASSPAAGIQNIQYF. The CDR3 nucleotides are TGTGCCAGCAGTCCGGCCGCGGGGATCCAAAACATTCAGTACTTC.

The chain links TRBV2 to TRBJ2-1; 10 nucleotides align to TRBD2. V was clipped by 6 bases and J by 5 bases; unmatched bases: 10. Germline lookup yields CDR1 SNHLY and CDR2 FYNNEI. CDR3 length equals 16 residues. The CDR3 sequence is CASRSTSGGAHNEQFF. In nucleotides, the CDR3 is TGTGCCAGCAGGAGCACAAGCGGGGGGGCCCACAATGAGCAGTTCTTC.

V is TRBV14 and J is TRBJ2-3; 7 bases match TRBD2. Looked up from germline, CDR1 is SGHDN and CDR2 is FVKESK. This CDR3 has 16 residues. V lost 1 base to trimming and J lost 4 bases; unmatched junction nucleotides: 8. CDR3 DNA: TGTGCCAGCAGCCAAGCGGGGGGAGCTAATGCAGATACGCAGTATTTT. It encodes CASSQAGGANADTQYF.

The chain carries TRBV5-5 and TRBJ1-2, with D possibly being TRBD1 (6 bases). This CDR3 comprises 14 residues. V dropped 3 bases and J dropped 1 base, with 10 bases sitting between them. Germline V gene data show CDR1 as SGHKS and CDR2 as YYEKEE (reference sequence). The CDR3 loop reads CASSYGQINYGYTF. The CDR3 DNA follows: TGTGCCAGCAGCTATGGACAGATTAACTATGGCTACACCTTC.

The rearrangement links TRBV5-1 to TRBJ1-2, with 7 bases that match TRBD1. Germline trimming cut 4 bases from V and 0 bases from J; bases unmatched to any gene: 3. Germline V CDR1 and CDR2: SGHRS, YFSETQ. The CDR3 consists of 14 residues. CDR3: CASSPQGPNYGYTF. The CDR3 bases are TGCGCCAGCAGCCCACAGGGGCCTAACTATGGCTACACCTTC.

The rearrangement uses TRBV20-1 and TRBJ2-2; 8 bases are a match to TRBD1. CDR3 size: 14 residues. Germline trimming cut 3 bases from V and 4 bases from J; bases unmatched to any gene: 4. Germline CDR1 reads DFQATT; CDR2 reads SNEGSKA (reference sequence). The CDR3 nucleotides are TGCAGTGCTAGTGGACAGGGACGCACCGGGGAGCTGTTTTTT. Translated: CSASGQGRTGELFF.

This CDR3 is CASSSPGGYGYTF. The CDR3 DNA sequence: TGCGCCAGCAGTTCCCCGGGTGGCTATGGCTACACCTTC. The chain links TRBV5-1 to TRBJ1-2; D is ambiguous. Between the trimmed V and J ends, which lost 5 bases and 4 bases, there was a span of 12 bases. Germline CDR1 is SGHRS and CDR2 is YFSETQ. The CDR3 contains 13 residues.

This clone was seen only once. The V gene is TRBV10-3, the J gene TRBJ1-1, with D uncertain. This CDR3 spans 12 amino acids. V was trimmed by 2 bases and J by 4 bases, leaving 5 bases between them. Germline V gene lookup returns CDR1 ENHRY and CDR2 SYGVKD. The CDR3 DNA is TGTGCCATCAGTGAGCAGGCCACTGAAGCTTTCTTT. This sequence encodes CAISEQATEAFF.

This rearrangement joins TRBV19 to TRBJ2-4; 8 positions agree with TRBD2. Per germline, CDR1 LNHDA and CDR2 SQIVND (reference sequence). CDR3 length: 16 amino acids. Trimming at V came to 8 bases and at J to 2 bases, leaving 11 bases not matched to a gene. CDR3 DNA: TGTGCCAGTCGATCCCAAGCGGGAGTGTCCAAAAACATTCAGTACTTC. This translates into CASRSQAGVSKNIQYF.

The V call is TRBV10-1, the J call TRBJ2-2; TRBD1 matches at 7 bases. Germline V gene data show CDR1 as WNHNN and CDR2 as SYGVQD (reference sequence). CDR3 length: 16 amino acids. After removal of 0 bases from V and 0 bases from J, the junction contained 1 base not matched to a gene. This chain's CDR3 is CASSESGTANTGELFF. CDR3 DNA sequence: TGCGCCAGCAGTGAGTCGGGGACAGCGAACACCGGGGAGCTGTTTTTT.